The 20 T cell receptor beta chains below come from one sample, sequenced in a study of regulatory T cells in long-lasting Graves disease. As for time point: newly diagnosed GD, antithyroid drugs for less than 3 months. Researchers made the TCR library from RNA that was extracted from PBMCs. For TCR beta, libraries came from iRepertoire HTBI primers and Arm-PCR of CDR3 regions. TCRdb analysed the multiplex PCR reads with MiXCR anew, one entry per CDR3 protein. The data contain a few hundred thousand distinct CDR3 sequences, 12% to 15% of them seen just once; the ten biggest clones take up approximately 17%. The sample was also reused in another study, on T cells in Graves' hyperthyroidism and ophthalmopathy.

This specimen was peripheral blood mononuclear cells (PBMCs), taken at new diagnosis, from a patient treated with antithyroid drugs. The receptors stem from a woman aged 45 to 65 with Graves disease.

This clonotype was picked up many times. The chain couples TRBV28 to TRBJ2-2; TRBD2 matches 14 bases. Germline V gene sequence: CDR1 MDHEN, CDR2 SYDVKM. V shed 6 bases and J 4 bases; nucleotides not matched to a gene: 10. There are 18 residues in the CDR3. CDR3 region: CASSVGTSGRRGTGELFF. In DNA form, the CDR3 reads TGTGCCAGCAGCGTAGGGACTAGCGGGAGACGTGGCACCGGGGAGCTGTTTTTT. Full variable domain (missing parts from reference TRBV28 and TRBJ2-2): DVKVTQSSRYLVKRTGEKVFLECVQDMDHENMFWYRQDPGLGLRLIYFSYDVKMKEKGDIPEGYSVSREKKERFSLILESASTNQTSMYLCASSVGTSGRRGTGELFFGEGSRLTVL.

The chain is built from TRBV10-3 and TRBJ1-5, with D hard to call. The CDR3 contains 14 residues. Germline CDR1 is ENHRY and CDR2 is SYGVKD. V lost 1 base, J lost 5 bases, and 9 bases lay in between. The CDR3 sequence is CAISELAADQPQHF. In DNA, the CDR3 is TGTGCCATCAGTGAGTTAGCAGCGGATCAGCCCCAGCATTTT.

In its sample, this clonotype was seen many times. The V call is TRBV28, the J call TRBJ1-1, with TRBD1 matching 7 bases. V lost 8 bases to trimming and J lost 4 bases; unmatched junction nucleotides: 10. Germline CDR1 is MDHEN and CDR2 is SYDVKM. This CDR3 has 14 amino acids. DNA for the CDR3: TGTGCCAGCCCTCCTACAGGGGTCGGCACTGAAGCTTTCTTT. Residues: CASPPTGVGTEAFF. Supplemented by reference TRBV28 and TRBJ1-1, the full variable domain reads DVKVTQSSRYLVKRTGEKVFLECVQDMDHENMFWYRQDPGLGLRLIYFSYDVKMKEKGDIPEGYSVSREKKERFSLILESASTNQTSMYLCASPPTGVGTEAFFGQGTRLTVV.

This clonotype appeared many times. The chain has TRBV10-3 and TRBJ1-1, with D possibly TRBD1 on 5 matching bases. The CDR3 runs 12 residues. V was trimmed by 10 bases and J by 0 bases, leaving 9 bases between them. Germline V gene sequence: CDR1 ENHRY, CDR2 SYGVKD. Here the CDR3 DNA reads TGTGCCAGTCAACAGGTGAACACTGAAGCTTTCTTT. This gives the protein CASQQVNTEAFF.

The chain carries TRBV28 and TRBJ2-7, with 7 bases aligning to TRBD2. This CDR3 region has 15 residues. Trimming at V came to 1 base and at J to 5 bases, leaving 8 bases not matched to a gene. Germline-derived CDR1 and CDR2 are MDHEN and SYDVKM. The CDR3 nucleotides are TGTGCCAGCAGTTTATTAGGCGGGAGTTTCCACGAGCAGTACTTC. It is translated as CASSLLGGSFHEQYF.

This clonotype was counted many times. The V and J genes are TRBV27 and TRBJ2-3; the D gene is possibly TRBD2 (6 bases). V was pared by 4 bases and J by 6 bases, with 17 bases between. The germline CDR1 and CDR2 sequences are MNHEY and SMNVEV (reference sequence). This CDR3 comprises 15 residues. The CDR3 protein is CASSWVGSGVDTQYF. The CDR3 bases are TGTGCCAGCAGTTGGGTCGGATCGGGGGTGGATACGCAGTATTTT.

This clonotype was detected many times. The chain couples TRBV6-1 to TRBJ2-1, with TRBD1 as a possible D gene (6 bases). Germline V gene lookup returns CDR1 MNHNS and CDR2 SASEGT. The V gene lost 7 bases and the J gene lost 5 bases, with 15 bases spanning the gap. The CDR3 totals 14 residues. CDR3 nucleotide sequence: TGTGCCAGCAAAGTATCAGGGACAAACAATGAGCAGTTCTTC. This gives the protein CASKVSGTNNEQFF.

The sample holds many counts of this clonotype. The chain carries TRBV11-2 and TRBJ2-5, with D tentatively TRBD1 or TRBD2 (5 bases each). The germline CDR1 and CDR2 sequences are SGHAT and FQNNGV. There are 16 residues in the CDR3. V gave up 7 bases and J gave up 2 bases, with 20 bases separating them. CDR3 nucleotides: TGTGCCAGCACCTCCCAGGGAGTTGGTACACAAGAGACCCAGTACTTC. It is translated as CASTSQGVGTQETQYF.

Note on this clonotype: One base away lies a much larger clone, so this may be a sequencing read error. The V call is TRBV2, the J call TRBJ1-1; maybe TRBD1 (5 bases). Germline values: CDR1 SNHLY, CDR2 FYNNEI. The CDR3 has 14 residues. V lost 4 bases to trimming and J lost 4 bases, with 13 bases between them. This CDR3 reads CASSGVQASTEAFF. The CDR3 nucleotides read TGTGCCAGCAGTGGAGTACAGGCGAGCACTGAAGCTTTCTTT.

This clonotype has ten or more counts. This chain connects TRBV18 to TRBJ2-3, with 14 bases fitting TRBD2. CDR3 length: 15 amino acids. V was pared by 3 bases and J by 8 bases, with 4 bases of the junction left unmatched. Looked up from germline, CDR1 is KGHSH and CDR2 is LQKENI. In DNA form, the CDR3 reads TGTGCCAGCTCACCCGGGACTAGCGGGAGAAGTACGCAGTATTTT. Its translation: CASSPGTSGRSTQYF.

The sample holds a few counts of this clonotype. This CDR3 is CASSPPGTGWAYGYTF. CDR3 sequence (DNA): TGTGCCAGCAGCCCCCCCGGGACAGGGTGGGCCTATGGCTACACCTTC. The chain recombines TRBV5-5 with TRBJ1-2, with 9 positions matching TRBD1. CDR1 SGHKS and CDR2 YYEKEE come from the germline V gene (reference sequence). V lost 4 bases and J lost 4; bases outside the gene matches: 11. This CDR3 is 16 amino acids long.

V gene TRBV4-1 combines with J gene TRBJ2-3; weak D call: TRBD1 (5 bases). Germline values: CDR1 MGHRA, CDR2 YSYEKL. CDR3 length: 20 amino acids. V shed 0 bases and J shed 2 bases, with 24 bases lying between them. This CDR3 is CASSQDWAPGPEFYTDTQYF. CDR3 DNA: TGCGCCAGCAGCCAAGATTGGGCCCCAGGGCCGGAATTCTACACAGATACGCAGTATTTT.

There are many counts of this clonotype. At one boundary the junction diverges from the germline segment, which might be a read error. J is TRBJ2-3 and V is TRBV7-7; D gene ambiguous. Germline CDR1 SSHAT, CDR2 FNYEAQ (reference sequence). This CDR3 region has 13 residues. The CDR3 loop is CASSLGWTDTQYF. The CDR3 region has the DNA TGTGCTAGCAGCTTAGGCTGGACAGATACGCAGTATTTT.

This clonotype was counted many times. J is TRBJ2-1 and V is TRBV11-2; weak D call: TRBD2 (6 bases). This CDR3 is 16 amino acids long. The ends were cut back, 0 bases at V and 2 bases at J, with 11 bases in the middle. CDR1 is SGHAT, CDR2 FQNNGV, per germline. The CDR3 here is CASSLEVGLPYNEQFF. CDR3 sequence (DNA): TGTGCCAGCAGCTTAGAAGTGGGACTCCCCTACAATGAGCAGTTCTTC.

This clonotype was counted at least ten times. The V call is TRBV7-9, the J call TRBJ1-2; D remains ambiguous. The ends were cut back, 1 base at V and 0 bases at J, with 6 bases in the middle. The germline CDR1 and CDR2 sequences are SEHNR and FQNEAQ (reference sequence). The CDR3 runs to 14 residues. For the CDR3, the DNA is TGTGCCAGCAGCTTAGGCACAACTAACTATGGCTACACCTTC. The encoded protein is CASSLGTTNYGYTF.

In the case of this clonotype: This sequence may be a read error, since a much larger clone differs from it by one base. The chain carries TRBV10-3 and TRBJ2-7; TRBD1 agrees at 8 bases. Germline lookup yields CDR1 ENHRY and CDR2 SYGVKD. Germline trimming cut 9 bases from V and 8 bases from J; bases unmatched to any gene: 12. The CDR3 spans 13 residues. This chain's CDR3 is CAIKTGVSHKQYF. CDR3 nucleotide sequence: TGTGCCATAAAGACAGGGGTTTCCCACAAGCAGTACTTC.

Ten or more counts support this clonotype. The V and J genes are TRBV11-2 and TRBJ2-2; tentatively, D is TRBD1 or TRBD2 (5 bases each). Germline V gene sequence: CDR1 SGHAT, CDR2 FQNNGV. V lost 6 bases and J lost 3, with 26 bases in between. The CDR3 runs 19 residues. The CDR3 nucleotides are TGTGCCAGCAGTTTCTCAATCTGGGCAGGGCGGACTTACACCGGGGAGCTGTTTTTT. The encoded protein is CASSFSIWAGRTYTGELFF.

A note on this clonotype: With a much larger clone just one base away, this may be a read error. The chain uses TRBV2 and TRBJ2-7; possible D gene TRBD2, 6 bases. The CDR3 consists of 14 residues. Germline-derived CDR1 and CDR2 are SNHLY and FYNNEI. The CDR3 DNA sequence: TGTCCCAGCAGCGCGATTGGAGGGTCATACGAGCAGTACTTC. Protein product: CPSSAIGGSYEQYF.

Concerning this clonotype: A junction boundary mismatches the germline segment, possibly from a read error. This rearrangement joins TRBV2 to TRBJ2-4, with 8 bases identical to TRBD1. Germline CDR1 SNHLY, CDR2 FYNNEI. The length of the CDR3 is 12 residues. As DNA, the CDR3 is TGTGCCAGCAGTGACGGGACAGGCATTCAGCACTTC. It yields the protein CASSDGTGIQHF.

This clonotype was counted only a few times. The rearrangement uses TRBV19 and TRBJ1-2; D gene ambiguous. V was shortened by 2 bases and J by 3 bases, with 7 bases between the two germline ends. This CDR3 is 13 amino acids long. Germline CDR1 is LNHDA and CDR2 is SQIVND (reference sequence). The CDR3 nucleotides are TGTGCCAGTAGTATAACCCGCGACTATGGCTACACCTTC. Residues: CASSITRDYGYTF.